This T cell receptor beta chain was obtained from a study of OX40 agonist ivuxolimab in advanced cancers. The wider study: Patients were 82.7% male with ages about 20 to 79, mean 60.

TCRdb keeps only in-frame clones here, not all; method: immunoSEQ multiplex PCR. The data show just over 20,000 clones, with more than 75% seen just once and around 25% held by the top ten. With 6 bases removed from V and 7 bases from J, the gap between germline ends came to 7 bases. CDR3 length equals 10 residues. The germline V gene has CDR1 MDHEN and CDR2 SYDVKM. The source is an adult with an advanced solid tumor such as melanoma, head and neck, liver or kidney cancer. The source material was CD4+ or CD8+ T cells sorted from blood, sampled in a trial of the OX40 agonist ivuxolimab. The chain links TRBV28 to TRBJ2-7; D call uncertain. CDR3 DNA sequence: TGTGCCAGCAGCCGGTTGGAGCAGTACTTC. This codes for CASSRLEQYF.